These T cell receptor beta chains were read from a single sample in a study of radiation and T cells in renal cell carcinoma. The repertoire was sequenced with immunoSEQ multiplex PCR; TCRdb's copy has only in-frame clones and lacks some. The sample lists about 12,000 clones, 33% occurring once. The source was tumor tissue, collected from a patient whose treatment included radiotherapy and nephrectomy. The receptors were gathered from a man aged 60 to 75 with renal cell carcinoma. CDR3s include the opening cysteine and the closing phenylalanine or tryptophan. The D gene is left open where the match is weak. Clone size, where shown, is once, few, many, or a class for clones that have expanded.

clone size,D gene,V gene,J gene,CDR3 protein,CDR3 DNA
many,NA,TRBV6-4,TRBJ1-1,CASRDRPIMAEAFF,TGTGCCAGCAGGGACCGCCCCATAATGGCTGAAGCTTTCTTT
medium-sized,NA,TRBV5-1,TRBJ1-1,CASSFEGRSTEAFF,TGCGCCAGTTCGTTCGAGGGGAGGAGCACTGAAGCTTTCTTT
few,TRBD2,TRBV5-1,TRBJ2-3,CASSLEGRGTDTQYF,TGCGCCAGCAGCTTGGAGGGGAGGGGCACAGATACGCAGTATTTT
few,TRBD2,TRBV27,TRBJ2-1,CASSIIAGLSYNEQFF,TGTGCCAGCAGTATCATAGCGGGCCTTTCCTACAATGAGCAGTTCTTC
medium-sized,TRBD2,TRBV7-6,TRBJ2-1,CASSLLAGGGNEQFF,TGTGCCAGCAGCCTACTAGCGGGAGGAGGCAATGAGCAGTTCTTC
NA,NA,TRBV4-1,TRBJ2-5,CASSQTSRHDVWETQYF,TGCGCCAGCAGCCAAACTTCCCGACACGATGTGTGGGAGACCCAGTACTTC
few,NA,TRBV29-1,TRBJ1-2,CSVPVHYGYTF,TGCAGCGTTCCGGTCCACTATGGCTACACCTTC
NA,TRBD2,TRBV29-1,TRBJ2-7,CSVLARTSGGVTYEQYF,TGCAGCGTCCTAGCAAGGACTAGCGGGGGGGTCACCTACGAGCAGTACTTC
few,NA,TRBV19,TRBJ1-5,CASRRRTGSIQPQHF,TGTGCCAGTAGGCGCCGTACAGGGAGCATTCAGCCCCAGCATTTT
NA,NA,TRBV18,TRBJ1-5,CASSGQGSNQPQHF,TGTGCCAGCTCAGGACAAGGCAGCAATCAGCCCCAGCATTTT
NA,NA,TRBV5-4,TRBJ2-1,CASSLSVGGADNEQFF,TGTGCCAGCAGCTTGAGTGTAGGGGGGGCAGACAATGAGCAGTTCTTC
few,NA,TRBV9,TRBJ1-2,CASSATGAGDNYGYTF,TGTGCCAGCAGCGCTACCGGGGCCGGAGATAACTATGGCTACACCTTC
NA,NA,TRBV7-9,TRBJ2-7,CASSPSSGEQYF,TGTGCCAGCAGCCCATCCTCGGGCGAGCAGTACTTC
few,NA,TRBV19,TRBJ1-2,CASSADRQDPYGYTF,TGTGCCAGTAGTGCCGACCGACAGGATCCCTATGGCTACACCTTC
few,TRBD1,TRBV11-2,TRBJ1-2,CASSNTGGGGYTF,TGTGCCAGCAGCAATACAGGGGGCGGTGGCTACACCTTC
medium-sized,TRBD1,TRBV27,TRBJ1-2,CASSLAGGARVGGYTF,TGTGCCAGCAGTTTAGCAGGGGGAGCCCGGGTGGGGGGCTACACCTTC